Listed below are T cell receptor beta chains from one sample, sequenced in a study of cytomegalovirus exposure and HLA in healthy donors. Repertoires were generated with immunoSEQ multiplex PCR, while TCRdb's copy carries only in-frame clones and drops some. The sample includes 68,000 or so clones, around 89% of them seen just once. Sequencing was done on a sample of PBMCs. The receptors were gathered from a woman younger than 30 in good health and CMV-seronegative. CDR3s include the opening cysteine and the closing phenylalanine or tryptophan. D genes are given only for firm matches. Not all rows give a size; the values are once, few, many and, for expanded clones, a class.

d_gene,abundance,j_gene,v_gene,CDR3aa,CDR3nt
NA,NA,TRBJ2-3,TRBV7-2,CASSLVEGRGVPDTQYF,TGTGCCAGCAGCTTAGTTGAGGGCAGGGGGGTCCCAGATACGCAGTATTTT
NA,NA,TRBJ1-1,TRBV7-6,CASSLAGGAEAFF,TGTGCCAGCAGCTTGGCGGGAGGGGCTGAAGCTTTCTTT
TRBD1,NA,TRBJ2-7,TRBV5-5,CASSARDRVYEQYF,TGTGCCAGCAGCGCCCGGGACAGGGTGTACGAGCAGTACTTC
TRBD2,NA,TRBJ2-2,TRBV9,CASSPRTSGPNTGELFF,TGTGCCAGCAGCCCCCGGACTAGCGGGCCTAACACCGGGGAGCTGTTTTTT
TRBD2,once,TRBJ2-5,TRBV5-1,CASSPGDGGGTETQYF,TGCGCCAGCAGCCCGGGAGACGGGGGGGGAACGGAGACCCAGTACTTC
NA,NA,TRBJ2-7,TRBV5-4,CASSSGVLGEQYF,TGTGCCAGCAGCTCGGGGGTACTAGGGGAGCAGTACTTC
NA,NA,TRBJ2-1,TRBV4-1,CASSQPYPAGDEQFF,TGCGCCAGCAGCCAACCCTACCCCGCGGGCGATGAGCAGTTCTTC
TRBD2,NA,TRBJ2-1,TRBV4-1,CASRSTFLAGINNEQFF,TGCGCCAGCAGAAGCACCTTCCTAGCGGGGATTAACAATGAGCAGTTCTTC
NA,few,TRBJ2-1,TRBV30,CAWSRATSYNEQFF,TGTGCCTGGAGCAGGGCAACCTCCTACAATGAGCAGTTCTTC
NA,NA,TRBJ2-1,TRBV6-6,CASSYGLLSNEQFF,TGTGCCAGCAGTTACGGACTATTGAGCAATGAGCAGTTCTTC
NA,NA,TRBJ2-7,TRBV6-1,CASSAEGAAYEQYF,TGTGCCAGCAGTGCTGAGGGAGCGGCCTACGAGCAGTACTTC
NA,NA,TRBJ1-5,TRBV19,CASQWWQGSNQPQHF,TGTGCCAGTCAGTGGTGGCAGGGGAGCAATCAGCCCCAGCATTTT
NA,once,TRBJ2-5,TRBV6-6,CASSYGLGETQYF,TGTGCCAGCAGTTACGGACTGGGAGAGACCCAGTACTTC
NA,NA,TRBJ1-2,TRBV15,CATSRTQGSGYTF,TGTGCCACCAGCAGGACCCAGGGAAGTGGCTACACCTTC